This T cell receptor (beta chain) originates from a study of shared clonotypes between healthy human individuals. Positive CCR7 selection of CD45RO-negative cells yielded the naive CD8 cells, and terminally differentiated effector memory CD45RA+ cells were excluded. TCRdb's table, derived via immunoSEQ multiplex PCR, lists solely in-frame clones and lacks some. In the table there are about 2 million clones, about 95% of which are singletons. This TCR came from a man aged 18 to 29 in good health. Sequenced: naive CD8+ T cells sorted from blood.

The CDR3 sequence is CASSAGTYGYEQYF. The CDR3 region has the DNA TGTGCCAGCAGCGCCGGGACGTATGGTTACGAGCAGTACTTC. J is TRBJ2-7 and V is TRBV11-2; D possibly uses TRBD1 or TRBD2 (5 bases each). The CDR3 consists of 14 residues. Trimming stripped 5 bases from V and 4 bases from J, with 15 bases between. CDR1 is SGHAT, CDR2 FQNNGV, per germline.